The 18 T cell receptor beta chains given below trace back to one sample, sequenced in a study of shared clonotypes between healthy human individuals. Sequenced by immunoSEQ multiplex PCR; TCRdb stores in-frame clones only, minus some. The table shows around 2.3 million clones, with approximately 95% occurring only once. Sequencing input: naive CD4+ T cells sorted from blood. Described subset: CD45RA+ positively selected. Receptor source: a man aged 18 to 29 in good health.

The chain has TRBV7-2 and TRBJ2-5, with D maybe TRBD1 (5 bases). The CDR3 is made up of 14 amino acids. V lost 3 bases and J 3 bases, leaving 11 bases between the germline ends. Germline-derived CDR1 and CDR2 are SGHTA and FQGNSA. The CDR3: CASSFGSREETQYF. CDR3 DNA: TGTGCCAGCAGCTTTGGGTCCAGGGAAGAGACCCAGTACTTC.

As for this clone: The identical CDR3 is also encoded by other nucleotide sequences in the sample. This rearrangement joins TRBV10-3 to TRBJ1-5, with a possible D match to TRBD1 (6 bases). CDR1 and CDR2 (germline): ENHRY, SYGVKD. V gave up 2 bases and J gave up 1 base, with 6 bases separating them. This CDR3 has 14 residues. The CDR3 is CAISEGQSNQPQHF. CDR3 nucleotides: TGTGCCATCAGTGAGGGACAGAGCAATCAGCCCCAGCATTTT.

CDR3 sequence (DNA): TGTGCCAGCACCTCGTTTTCTGAAGCTTTCTTT. Protein product: CASTSFSEAFF. The J gene is TRBJ1-1, the V gene TRBV6-5; D is undetermined. Germline CDR1 and CDR2: MNHEY and SVGAGI. This CDR3 region has 11 residues. Trimming stripped 7 bases from V and 6 bases from J, with 9 bases between.

V is TRBV28 and J is TRBJ2-1; no clear D. Germline V lookup: CDR1 MDHEN, CDR2 SYDVKM. The V end was cut by 6 bases, the J end by 5 bases, with 26 bases between. This CDR3 is 18 amino acids long. CDR3 nucleotides: TGTGCCAGCAGGCCAGTGGGGTCCGTAGGCACCGTAAACAATGAGCAGTTCTTC. Protein sequence: CASRPVGSVGTVNNEQFF.

This sequence joins TRBV10-3 and TRBJ2-3; 13 positions match TRBD2. Germline CDR1 ENHRY, CDR2 SYGVKD. The CDR3 consists of 16 residues. The V and J ends lost 2 bases and 5 bases, in that order; junction bases with no gene match: 4. CDR3 region: CAISEGLAGVRDTQYF. In DNA, the CDR3 is TGTGCCATCAGTGAGGGACTAGCGGGAGTACGAGATACGCAGTATTTT.

This clone appeared once. V is TRBV18 and J is TRBJ2-7; 7 bases match TRBD1. Germline values: CDR1 KGHSH, CDR2 LQKENI. The V gene end was trimmed by 3 bases and the J gene end by 6 bases; junction bases not matched to a gene: 5. This CDR3 spans 13 amino acids. CDR3 region: CASSPPGQFEQYF. The DNA of the CDR3 is TGTGCCAGCTCACCCCCGGGACAGTTCGAGCAGTACTTC.

This chain connects TRBV25-1 to TRBJ2-5, with D uncertain. The CDR3 covers 14 residues. Per the germline V gene, CDR1 is MGHDK and CDR2 is SYGVNS. V lost 3 bases to trimming and J lost 4 bases, with 12 bases between them. CDR3 sequence: CASSDQRLGETQYF. CDR3 nucleotides: TGTGCCAGCAGTGACCAGCGTCTGGGAGAGACCCAGTACTTC.

The J gene is TRBJ2-1, the V gene TRBV12-5; 11 bases fit TRBD2. The CDR3 consists of 15 residues. CDR1 and CDR2 from the germline V gene are LGHNT and FRNRAP. The V segment lost 5 bases and the J segment 1 base; nucleotides outside the gene matches: 1. CDR3 DNA: TGTGCTAGTGGTCCTAGCGGGAGGTCCTACAATGAGCAGTTCTTC. Translation gives CASGPSGRSYNEQFF.

The chain joins TRBV11-2 to TRBJ1-4; D is possibly TRBD1 (6 bases). V was clipped by 0 bases and J by 7 bases, with 15 bases between them. Germline values: CDR1 SGHAT, CDR2 FQNNGV. The length of the CDR3 is 16 residues. CDR3 amino acids: CASSLEGRGQGEKLFF. CDR3 DNA: TGTGCCAGCAGCTTAGAAGGCCGGGGGCAGGGTGAAAAACTGTTTTTT.

For the CDR3, the DNA is TGCGCCAGCAGCCAAGCCTCCGGGACAGTGAACACTGAAGCTTTCTTT. Residues: CASSQASGTVNTEAFF. The genes are TRBV4-1 and TRBJ1-1; TRBD1 matches 7 bases. Per germline, CDR1 MGHRA and CDR2 YSYEKL. V was pared by 1 base and J by 0 bases, with 5 bases of the junction left unmatched. The CDR3 covers 16 residues.

This chain connects TRBV7-2 to TRBJ2-7, with D hard to call. Germline lookup yields CDR1 SGHTA and CDR2 FQGNSA. CDR3 size: 14 residues. Trimming stripped 1 base from V and 3 bases from J, with 10 bases between. Here the CDR3 DNA reads TGTGCCAGCAGCTTAGAGTTCGGATACTACGAGCAGTACTTC. This sequence encodes CASSLEFGYYEQYF.

The chain is built from TRBV6-1 and TRBJ2-1, with 13 bases that match TRBD2. This CDR3 is 16 amino acids long. Looked up from germline, CDR1 is MNHNS and CDR2 is SASEGT. The ends lost 3 bases at V and 7 bases at J; junction bases unmatched: 6. The CDR3 DNA sequence: TGTGCCAGCAGTGAGGAACTAGCGGGGGGGCATAATGAGCAGTTCTTC. Its protein is CASSEELAGGHNEQFF.

This sequence joins TRBV27 and TRBJ2-1, with 10 positions matching TRBD2. Germline assignment: CDR1 MNHEY and CDR2 SMNVEV (reference sequence). The junction had 5 bases not matched to a gene; V was cut back by 6 bases and J by 3 bases. The CDR3 length is 15 residues. For the CDR3, the DNA is TGTGCCAGCAGACTACTAGCGGGGCTCTACAATGAGCAGTTCTTC. It is translated as CASRLLAGLYNEQFF.

The chain carries TRBV2 and TRBJ1-6; D gene ambiguous. CDR1 and CDR2 from the germline V gene are SNHLY and FYNNEI. The V gene lost 6 bases and the J gene lost 10 bases, with 22 bases spanning the gap. The CDR3 totals 16 residues. The CDR3 is CASRKGQEKPRSPLHF. Written as DNA, the CDR3 is TGTGCCAGCAGAAAAGGGCAGGAGAAGCCTAGGTCACCCCTCCACTTT. The variable domain in full, with the rest retrieved from reference TRBV2 and TRBJ1-6, is EPEVTQTPSHQVTQMGQEVILRCVPISNHLYFYWYRQILGQKVEFLVSFYNNEISEKSEIFDDQFSVERPDGSNFTLKIRSTKLEDSAMYFCASRKGQEKPRSPLHFGNGTRLTVT.

In the case of this clone: Other DNA sequences in this sample translate to the same CDR3. The chain recombines TRBV7-6 with TRBJ2-7, with TRBD1 identical over 9 bases. Germline V CDR1 and CDR2: SGHVS, FNYEAQ. CDR3 length equals 14 residues. After removal of 4 bases from V and 2 bases from J, the junction contained 3 bases not matched to a gene. The CDR3 spells CASSSGTGTYEQYF. As DNA, the CDR3 is TGTGCCAGCAGCTCCGGGACAGGGACCTACGAGCAGTACTTC.

The chain joins TRBV5-1 to TRBJ1-1; D uncertain. CDR1 is SGHRS and CDR2 is YFSETQ in the germline V gene. Trimming took 3 bases from V and 2 from J, leaving 14 bases between them. The CDR3 extends over 15 amino acids. The DNA of the CDR3 is TGCGCCAGCAGCTGGTCGGGAGCAGGTAACACTGAAGCTTTCTTT. Its protein is CASSWSGAGNTEAFF.

This chain uses TRBV10-1 with TRBJ2-1; 7 nucleotides agree with TRBD1. This CDR3 region has 16 residues. V trimming: 5 bases; J trimming: 9 bases; junction bases outside the gene matches: 16. The germline CDR1 and CDR2 sequences are WNHNN and SYGVQD (reference sequence). The CDR3 DNA follows: TGCGCCAGCAGTCTGACAGGGCCGTCTCGAGTTGGTGAGCAGTTCTTC. Protein: CASSLTGPSRVGEQFF.

The V call is TRBV6-6, the J call TRBJ1-5; TRBD1 might be the D (5 bases). The CDR3 covers 14 residues. V was clipped by 7 bases and J by 3 bases, with 13 bases between them. CDR1 is MNHNY, CDR2 SVGAGI, per germline (reference sequence). The CDR3 coding sequence is TGTGCCAGCATAGAGGGGCTACTCAATCAGCCCCAGCATTTT. Translating gives CASIEGLLNQPQHF.